This T cell receptor beta chain appears in the sequencing data of a study of shared clonotypes between healthy human individuals. About the research overall: Serving as donors were two women and three men, whose ages spanned 18 to 49. Findings of the study overall: Few donors restricted represented genetic and exposure-history diversity.

Ten immunoSEQ deep assay plates were used by the authors to sequence unsorted PBMC DNA. As processed by the authors: Filtering differed for immunoSEQ, which gave only junction sequences without quality scores. Sequencing used immunoSEQ multiplex PCR; TCRdb keeps in-frame clones, though not all of them. V and J calls and clone size are copied from that table; D and trimming were computed from the DNA. Of hundreds of thousands of clones in the sample, 70% to 80% were seen once. With respect to this clone: Antigen unknown.

Sequenced: PBMCs. This TCR was recovered from a woman in her thirties or forties in good health. Some clones in this sample may be carry-over from other donors' samples.

CDR3 nucleotide sequence: TGTGCCAGCAGCATCCGCAGGGTCCCACAGGCAACTAATGAAAAACTGTTTTTT. It codes for CASSIRRVPQATNEKLFF. V usage is TRBV11-2 and J usage is TRBJ1-4, with D perhaps matching TRBD1 (5 bases). Germline loops: CDR1 SGHAT, CDR2 FQNNGV. V was shortened by 5 bases and J by 0 bases, with 19 bases between the two germline ends. The CDR3 loop spans 18 amino acids.